These T cell receptor beta chains were read from a single sample in a study of post-analysis software for immune sequencing data. TCRdb itself ran the PCR reads through MiXCR, one entry per CDR3 protein. The sample records over 300,000 distinct CDR3 sequences, 30% to 45% being singletons. The specimen sequenced was blood. All receptors derive from a girl under 18 with multiple sclerosis. CDR3s include the opening cysteine and the closing phenylalanine or tryptophan. A D gene is named only where the DNA matches it firmly. Part of the rows lack a size; the others show once, few, many or a class for expanded clones.

CDR3,DNA,J,size,D,V
CAMGSATGGDYGYTF,TGTGCCATGGGGTCTGCGACAGGGGGCGACTATGGCTACACCTTC,TRBJ1-2,-,TRBD1,TRBV28
CARSPRDRGPNEQFF,TGTGCCCGCAGCCCCCGGGACAGGGGGCCCAATGAGCAGTTCTTC,TRBJ2-1,-,TRBD1,TRBV7-9
CSAGTGGWQPQHF,TGCAGTGCTGGGACAGGGGGCTGGCAGCCCCAGCATTTT,TRBJ1-5,-,TRBD1,TRBV20-1
CASTLQGRNSPLHF,TGTGCCAGCACCCTACAGGGTAGGAATTCACCCCTCCACTTT,TRBJ1-6,-,-,TRBV12-3/TRBV12-4
CSADGQHNEQFF,TGCAGTGCTGACGGACAACACAATGAGCAGTTCTTC,TRBJ2-1,-,-,TRBV20-1
CASSSGTGREKLFF,TGTGCCAGCAGTTCCGGGACAGGGAGAGAAAAACTGTTTTTT,TRBJ1-4,few,TRBD1,TRBV6-5
CSGGGQATDTQYF,TGCAGCGGTGGGGGACAGGCGACAGATACGCAGTATTTT,TRBJ2-3,-,TRBD1,TRBV29-1
CASSQVAGDPYEQYF,TGCGCCAGCAGCCAAGTGGCCGGGGACCCCTACGAGCAGTACTTC,TRBJ2-7,-,-,TRBV4-3
CASSLWTSGGTQYF,TGTGCCAGCAGCCTATGGACTAGCGGGGGAACGCAGTATTTT,TRBJ2-3,few,TRBD2,TRBV7-2
CASSPISVAKNIQYF,TGTGCCAGCAGCCCCATCAGCGTTGCCAAAAACATTCAGTACTTC,TRBJ2-4,-,-,TRBV5-6
CASSLTAGDLGEQFF,TGTGCCAGCAGCTTAACGGCAGGTGACCTTGGGGAGCAGTTCTTC,TRBJ2-1,-,-,TRBV13
CASSVSPGQGPNQPQHF,TGTGCCAGCAGTGTTTCCCCGGGACAGGGACCCAATCAGCCCCAGCATTTT,TRBJ1-5,-,TRBD1,TRBV27
CASSLMEEGANVLTF,TGTGCTAGCAGCTTAATGGAGGAAGGGGCCAACGTCCTGACTTTC,TRBJ2-6,-,-,TRBV7-9
CASSSGIGGPQHF,TGTGCCAGCAGTTCGGGGATCGGTGGGCCCCAGCATTTT,TRBJ1-5,few,-,TRBV12-3/TRBV12-4
CSVEGTQKASYNEQFF,TGCAGCGTTGAAGGGACACAGAAGGCGTCGTACAATGAGCAGTTCTTC,TRBJ2-1,few,-,TRBV29-1
CASSKRTSGEIGPQYF,TGTGCCAGCAGTAAACGGACTAGCGGGGAGATCGGACCCCAGTACTTC,TRBJ2-5,-,TRBD2,TRBV27
CATSRDAPGGNQPQHF,TGTGCCACCAGCAGAGATGCCCCCGGGGGCAATCAGCCCCAGCATTTT,TRBJ1-5,-,-,TRBV15
CASSYGGAFTDTQYF,TGTGCCAGCAGTTACGGGGGGGCTTTCACAGATACGCAGTATTTT,TRBJ2-3,-,-,TRBV6-5
CSANLRGWYSNQPQHF,TGCAGTGCTAACCTCAGGGGGTGGTATAGCAATCAGCCCCAGCATTTT,TRBJ1-5,few,TRBD1,TRBV20-1
CASSGQTVLNYGYTF,TGTGCCAGCAGTGGACAGACAGTCCTTAACTATGGCTACACCTTC,TRBJ1-2,-,-,TRBV2
CASSLNKDFMNTEAFF,TGTGCCAGCAGCTTGAATAAGGACTTTATGAACACTGAAGCTTTCTTT,TRBJ1-1,-,-,TRBV7-8
CSVGWGLRETQYF,TGCAGCGTTGGATGGGGGTTGAGGGAGACCCAGTACTTC,TRBJ2-5,-,-,TRBV29-1
CASRNRYRTDTQYF,TGTGCCAGCAGAAACAGGTATCGCACAGATACGCAGTATTTT,TRBJ2-3,few,-,TRBV12-3/TRBV12-4
CASSAPQEDHSYNEQFF,TGTGCCAGCAGTGCCCCCCAAGAGGACCACTCCTACAATGAGCAGTTCTTC,TRBJ2-1,-,-,TRBV25-1
CASRYHGTVYEQYF,TGTGCCAGCAGGTACCACGGGACAGTATACGAGCAGTACTTC,TRBJ2-7,-,TRBD1,TRBV6-2/TRBV6-3
CSARVAGNYGYTF,TGCAGTGCTAGAGTGGCAGGGAACTATGGCTACACCTTC,TRBJ1-2,-,-,TRBV20-1
CAISKQGWGTDTQYF,TGTGCCATCAGTAAACAGGGTTGGGGCACAGATACGCAGTATTTT,TRBJ2-3,few,-,TRBV10-3
CASSPGTAFTDQPQHF,TGTGCCAGCAGTCCGGGGACAGCCTTTACCGATCAGCCCCAGCATTTT,TRBJ1-5,few,TRBD1,TRBV12-3/TRBV12-4
CASSFQGNSGEKLFF,TGTGCCAGCAGCTTCCAGGGGAATTCGGGTGAAAAACTGTTTTTT,TRBJ1-4,few,-,TRBV11-2
CSVEEGMQFF,TGCAGCGTTGAAGAGGGGATGCAGTTCTTC,TRBJ2-1,once,-,TRBV29-1
CASSQATGQPQHF,TGCGCCAGCAGCCAGGCCACCGGTCAGCCCCAGCATTTT,TRBJ1-5,few,-,TRBV4-1
CASSQGSAWQSTDTQYF,TGTGCCAGCAGCCAAGGATCGGCTTGGCAGAGCACAGATACGCAGTATTTT,TRBJ2-3,-,-,TRBV3-1
CASSQDRVSYNEQFF,TGTGCCAGCAGCCAAGATAGGGTCTCCTACAATGAGCAGTTCTTC,TRBJ2-1,few,-,TRBV3-1
CASSSPGQVTFF,TGTGCCAGCAGTTCTCCGGGACAGGTAACTTTCTTT,TRBJ1-1,few,TRBD1,TRBV12-3/TRBV12-4
CASSLDGGGDEKLFF,TGCGCCAGCAGCTTGGATGGAGGGGGCGACGAAAAACTGTTTTTT,TRBJ1-4,-,TRBD1,TRBV5-1
CASNTVRGFEQFF,TGTGCCAGCAATACAGTCAGGGGATTTGAGCAGTTCTTC,TRBJ2-1,-,-,TRBV5-8
CASSLARMNQETQYF,TGTGCCAGCAGTTTAGCGCGGATGAACCAAGAGACCCAGTACTTC,TRBJ2-5,-,-,TRBV12-3/TRBV12-4
CASSRDSFNTEAFF,TGTGCCAGCAGCCGGGACAGCTTTAACACTGAAGCTTTCTTT,TRBJ1-1,-,TRBD1,TRBV6-5
CASSSDSTGPDTGELFF,TGTGCCAGCAGTTCCGATTCCACCGGCCCAGACACCGGGGAGCTGTTTTTT,TRBJ2-2,few,-,TRBV27
CASSQAMNTEAFF,TGTGCCAGCAGCCAGGCTATGAACACTGAAGCTTTCTTT,TRBJ1-1,-,-,TRBV6-5
CSVAGQPAYNEQFF,TGCAGCGTTGCGGGACAACCAGCTTACAATGAGCAGTTCTTC,TRBJ2-1,few,-,TRBV29-1
CASSLALAGGPRDEQFF,TGTGCCAGCAGCTTAGCCCTAGCGGGGGGGCCTAGGGATGAGCAGTTCTTC,TRBJ2-1,many,TRBD2,TRBV7-2
CSVEAMEGRGYQETQYF,TGCAGCGTTGAAGCGATGGAGGGGCGCGGGTACCAAGAGACCCAGTACTTC,TRBJ2-5,few,-,TRBV29-1
CASILAGAQETQYF,TGTGCCAGCATCCTAGCGGGGGCTCAAGAGACCCAGTACTTC,TRBJ2-5,-,TRBD2,TRBV5-6
CASSLGGTTGEQYF,TGTGCCAGCAGTTTAGGAGGGACTACGGGCGAGCAGTACTTC,TRBJ2-7,few,TRBD2,TRBV12-3/TRBV12-4
CASTPRQGLYEKLFF,TGTGCCAGCACCCCTAGACAGGGGCTGTATGAAAAACTGTTTTTT,TRBJ1-4,few,TRBD1,TRBV6-1
CASSLRGPTGTGANVLTF,TGTGCCAGCAGCTTACGGGGCCCCACAGGGACCGGGGCCAACGTCCTGACTTTC,TRBJ2-6,-,-,TRBV7-3
CASTRDRLKDTEAFF,TGTGCCAGCACCCGGGACAGGCTAAAAGACACTGAAGCTTTCTTT,TRBJ1-1,-,TRBD1,TRBV28
CASSRGPGNSPLHF,TGTGCCAGCAGCCGCGGACCCGGCAATTCACCCCTCCACTTT,TRBJ1-6,-,-,TRBV3-1
CASSQDYGAIEKLFF,TGCGCCAGCAGCCAAGATTACGGGGCTATTGAAAAACTGTTTTTT,TRBJ1-4,-,-,TRBV4-1